The 15 T cell receptor beta chains below all came from one sample that was sequenced in a study of regulatory T cells in long-lasting Graves disease (dated by TCRdb to the early 2020s). The time point label, as the study defines it: newly diagnosed GD, antithyroid drugs for less than 3 months. For both TCR sequencing and RNA sequencing, RNA was extracted from PBMCs in TRIzol. Library creation used multiplex PCR. The sequencer was an Illumina HiSeq 4000. TCR beta libraries were built with iRepertoire HTBI primers and Arm-PCR amplification of CDR3 regions. TCRdb trimmed the raw reads at Q25, called clones with MiXCR and kept productive beta chains. Here each entry gathers all rows of one CDR3 protein and keeps the most common genes and DNA. This sample gives roughly 400,000 distinct CDR3 sequences in total; about 15% of them show up just once. The biggest ten clones account for about 8.3% of the sample.

The same sample was also studied in work on T cells in Graves' hyperthyroidism and ophthalmopathy.

The material sequenced was peripheral blood mononuclear cells (PBMCs), taken at new diagnosis, from a patient treated with antithyroid drugs. These receptors all stem from a woman aged 40 to 55 with Graves disease. Donor details come from another sample of the same person, matched by shared clones.

This clonotype has at least ten counts. The V and J genes are TRBV2 and TRBJ2-5; D is possibly TRBD2 (5 bases). In germline, CDR1 is SNHLY, CDR2 FYNNEI. The CDR3 totals 13 residues. Trimming removed 9 bases at V and 2 bases at J, with 13 bases between. The CDR3 bases are TGTGCCAGTTGGCGGGCGATACAAGAGACCCAGTACTTC. Translation: CASWRAIQETQYF.

This clonotype was seen at least ten times. This chain joins TRBV3-1 and TRBJ2-1, with 10 bases lining up with TRBD2. Germline CDR1 LGHDT, CDR2 YNNKEL (reference sequence). Trimming cost V 0 bases and J 6 bases; bases outside gene matches: 5. This CDR3 comprises 16 residues. The CDR3 loop is CASSQDIGLAANEQFF. As DNA, the CDR3 is TGTGCCAGCAGCCAAGATATAGGACTAGCGGCCAATGAGCAGTTCTTC.

The J gene is TRBJ2-3, the V gene TRBV27, with 7 bases identical to TRBD2. The length of the CDR3 is 14 residues. The germline V gene encodes CDR1 MNHEY and CDR2 SMNVEV (reference sequence). J lost 5 bases, V lost 10 bases, and 12 bases had no gene match. The CDR3 region is CATSPRLALDTQYF. In DNA form, the CDR3 reads TGTGCCACCAGCCCGAGACTAGCATTAGATACGCAGTATTTT.

Ten or more counts support this clonotype. The chain combines TRBV2 with TRBJ2-7; 7 bases match TRBD1. The CDR3 spans 15 residues. In germline, CDR1 is SNHLY, CDR2 FYNNEI. V trimming: 3 bases; J trimming: 2 bases; junction bases outside the gene matches: 7. In DNA form, the CDR3 reads TGTGCCAGCAGTGAGAGAAGGGGGCTGACCTACGAGCAGTACTTC. Translated, it gives CASSERRGLTYEQYF.

The CDR3 DNA reads TGCGCCAGCAGCTTACAGCCTACAGGGGGCACTGAAGCTTTCTTT. Residues: CASSLQPTGGTEAFF. The chain couples TRBV5-1 to TRBJ1-1; 8 bases map to TRBD1. This CDR3 is 15 amino acids long. Unmatched junction bases numbered 7, after V lost 2 bases and J lost 4 bases. Germline V CDR1 and CDR2: SGHRS, YFSETQ.

This clonotype was seen only a few times. A much larger clone lies one base from this, so it may be a read error. This chain uses TRBV2 with TRBJ2-7, with a tentative D call TRBD1 (5 bases). The CDR3 length is 17 residues. The germline V gene has CDR1 SNHLY and CDR2 FYNNEI. DNA for the CDR3: TGTGCCGGCAGTGAGATAACAAAAGGTGGGGCCCCTTGGGAGCAGTACTTC. The encoded protein is CAGSEITKGGAPWEQYF.

This chain uses TRBV11-3 with TRBJ1-1; perhaps TRBD1 as D (5 bases). The CDR3 runs 14 residues. The V gene lost 5 bases and the J gene lost 6 bases, with 16 bases spanning the gap. Germline CDR1 is SGHNT and CDR2 is YENEEA. The CDR3 spells CASSLSGRRPEAFF. The CDR3 DNA sequence: TGTGCCAGCAGCCTATCAGGGAGGAGGCCTGAAGCTTTCTTT.

The table lists this clonotype with a few counts. The gene calls are TRBV7-3 and TRBJ2-3; D unresolved. This CDR3 has 15 residues. Germline loops: CDR1 SGHTA, CDR2 FQGTGA. Between the trimmed V and J ends, which lost 5 bases and 3 bases, there was a span of 15 bases. CDR3: CASSRTPAPTDTQYF. As DNA, the CDR3 is TGTGCCAGCAGCCGCACCCCGGCCCCAACAGATACGCAGTATTTT.

This clonotype was detected many times. V gene TRBV3-1 combines with J gene TRBJ2-3, with D perhaps matching TRBD2 (5 bases). Per germline, CDR1 LGHDT and CDR2 YNNKEL (reference sequence). The CDR3 is made up of 13 amino acids. V was shortened by 4 bases and J by 8 bases, with 13 bases between the two germline ends. The CDR3: CASSPEGRGTQYF. CDR3 bases: TGTGCCAGCAGCCCTGAGGGCCGGGGTACGCAGTATTTT.

This clonotype was seen many times. This chain uses TRBV28 with TRBJ1-1; 10 bases agree with TRBD1. The CDR3 is 17 amino acids. V trimming: 5 bases; J trimming: 6 bases; junction bases outside the gene matches: 15. Germline V CDR1 and CDR2: MDHEN, SYDVKM. The CDR3 DNA reads as TGTGCCAGCAGTCTAATACGACAGGGGGCGGGGGGCTCTGAAGCTTTCTTT. The encoded protein is CASSLIRQGAGGSEAFF.

Of note for this clonotype: A read error is possible here, since a much larger clone lies one base away. The chain employs TRBV28 and TRBJ2-5; 10 positions match TRBD2. V lost 5 bases and J lost 7; bases outside the gene matches: 7. The CDR3 totals 14 residues. Germline values: CDR1 MDHEN, CDR2 SYDVKM. CDR3 sequence (DNA): TGTGCCAGCAGTGAGTCTAGCGGGAGAGTGACCCAGTACTTC. The encoded protein is CASSESSGRVTQYF.

This clonotype came up many times. The chain links TRBV30 to TRBJ1-5; the D is unclear. The germline V gene has CDR1 GTSNPN and CDR2 SVGIG (reference sequence). This CDR3 is built from 13 residues. Deletions cut 0 bases from V and 2 bases from J, with 5 bases between. The CDR3 DNA reads as TGTGCCTGGAGTGTGGCGGGCAATCAGCCCCAGCATTTT. This encodes CAWSVAGNQPQHF.

Many counts were recorded for this clonotype. The chain couples TRBV9 to TRBJ2-2; D perhaps matches TRBD2 (5 bases). This CDR3 has 16 residues. Trimming took 0 bases from V and 0 from J, leaving 9 bases between them. Germline V CDR1 and CDR2: SGDLS, YYNGEE. The CDR3 reads CASSVGVSANTGELFF. The DNA for the CDR3 is TGTGCCAGCAGCGTAGGGGTTAGCGCGAACACCGGGGAGCTGTTTTTT.

This clonotype was seen a few times. The CDR3 loop reads CASTTPPGTENTGELFF. For the CDR3, the DNA is TGTGCCAGCACTACCCCGCCCGGGACAGAGAACACCGGGGAGCTGTTTTTT. The rearrangement uses TRBV7-9 and TRBJ2-2; TRBD1 matches 7 bases. Germline loops: CDR1 SEHNR, CDR2 FQNEAQ (reference sequence). V lost 7 bases and J lost 1; bases outside the gene matches: 12. The CDR3 extends over 17 amino acids.

The table lists this clonotype with many counts. The chain joins TRBV15 to TRBJ2-1; tentative D call: TRBD2 (6 bases). The CDR3 covers 15 residues. V lost 0 bases, J lost 6 bases, and 12 bases lay in between. Germline lookup yields CDR1 LNHNV and CDR2 YYDKDF (reference sequence). The CDR3 sequence is CATSRDLGTGNEQFF. The CDR3 nucleotides read TGTGCCACCAGCAGAGATCTCGGGACTGGCAATGAGCAGTTCTTC.